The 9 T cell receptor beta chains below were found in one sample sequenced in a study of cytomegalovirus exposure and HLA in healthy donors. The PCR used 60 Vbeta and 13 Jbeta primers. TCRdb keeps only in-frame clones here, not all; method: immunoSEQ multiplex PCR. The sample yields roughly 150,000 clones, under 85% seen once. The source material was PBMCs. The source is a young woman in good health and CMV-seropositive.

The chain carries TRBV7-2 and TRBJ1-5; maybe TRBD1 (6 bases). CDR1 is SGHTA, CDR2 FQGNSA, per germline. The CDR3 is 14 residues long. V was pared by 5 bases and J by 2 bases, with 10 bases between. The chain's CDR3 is CASSAQGRNQPQHF. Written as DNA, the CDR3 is TGTGCCAGCAGCGCCCAGGGGCGCAATCAGCCCCAGCATTTT. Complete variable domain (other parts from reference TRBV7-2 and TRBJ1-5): GAGVSQSPSNKVTEKGKDVELRCDPISGHTALYWYRQSLGQGLEFLIYFQGNSAPDKSGLPSDRFSAERTGGSVSTLTIQRTQQEDSAVYLCASSAQGRNQPQHFGDGTRLSIL.

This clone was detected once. CDR3 nucleotides: TGCGCCAGCAGTGAATTCGGGGGGCCGGCAGATACGCAGTATTTT. Translated, it gives CASSEFGGPADTQYF. The V gene is TRBV10-2, the J gene TRBJ2-3, with D perhaps matching TRBD2 (7 bases). Germline V gene data show CDR1 as WSHSY and CDR2 as SAAADI. There are 15 residues in the CDR3. V gave up 3 bases and J gave up 4 bases, with 14 bases separating them.

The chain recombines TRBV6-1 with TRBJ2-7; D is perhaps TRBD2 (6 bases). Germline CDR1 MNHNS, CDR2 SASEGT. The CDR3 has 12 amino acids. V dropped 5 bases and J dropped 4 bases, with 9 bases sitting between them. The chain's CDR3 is CASSPGVYEQYF. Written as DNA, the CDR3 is TGTGCCAGCAGTCCGGGGGTATACGAGCAGTACTTC.

The CDR3 reads CASSPDLGTDTQYF. The CDR3 coding sequence is TGTGCCAGCTCACCCGACTTGGGCACAGATACGCAGTATTTT. J is TRBJ2-3 and V is TRBV18; D is undetermined. V was pared by 3 bases and J by 1 base, with 8 bases between. The CDR3 covers 14 residues. Germline-derived CDR1 and CDR2 are KGHSH and LQKENI.

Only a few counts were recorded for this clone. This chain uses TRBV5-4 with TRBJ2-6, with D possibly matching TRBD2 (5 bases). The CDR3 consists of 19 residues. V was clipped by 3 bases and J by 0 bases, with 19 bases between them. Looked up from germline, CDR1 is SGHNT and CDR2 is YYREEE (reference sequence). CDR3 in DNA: TGTGCCAGCAGCTCCCTCGGGGTAGGGAAAGGCTCTGGGGCCAACGTCCTGACTTTC. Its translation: CASSSLGVGKGSGANVLTF.

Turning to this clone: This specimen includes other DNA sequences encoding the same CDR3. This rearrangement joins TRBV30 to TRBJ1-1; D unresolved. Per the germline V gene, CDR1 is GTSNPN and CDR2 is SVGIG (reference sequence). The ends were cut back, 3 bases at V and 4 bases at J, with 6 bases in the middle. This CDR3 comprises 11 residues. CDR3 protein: CAWSGSTEAFF. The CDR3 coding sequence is TGTGCCTGGAGCGGGAGCACTGAAGCTTTCTTT.

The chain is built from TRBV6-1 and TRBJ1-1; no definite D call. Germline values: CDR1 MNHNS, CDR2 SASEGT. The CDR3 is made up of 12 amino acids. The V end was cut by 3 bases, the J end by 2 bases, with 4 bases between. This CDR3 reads CASSESNTEAFF. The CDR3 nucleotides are TGTGCCAGCAGTGAGTCTAACACTGAAGCTTTCTTT.

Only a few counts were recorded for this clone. The CDR3 spells CAISRQGGDEQYF. The CDR3 coding sequence is TGTGCCATCAGTCGACAGGGTGGCGACGAGCAGTACTTC. This chain uses TRBV10-3 with TRBJ2-7; TRBD1 matches 7 bases. The CDR3 consists of 13 residues. V shed 5 bases and J 5 bases; nucleotides not matched to a gene: 6. The germline gives CDR1 ENHRY, CDR2 SYGVKD.

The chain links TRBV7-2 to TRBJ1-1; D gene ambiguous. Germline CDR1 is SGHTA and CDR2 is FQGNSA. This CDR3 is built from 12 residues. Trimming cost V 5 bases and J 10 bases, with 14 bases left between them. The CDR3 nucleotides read TGTGCCAGCAGCCTGTGGCCAGATGGAGCTTTCTTT. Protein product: CASSLWPDGAFF.